This T cell receptor (beta chain) was captured by sequencing in a study of blood T cell repertoires in COVID-19. Across the whole study: T cells, B-cell-depleted T cells, or PBMCs provided the cDNA or gDNA that served as material.

Germline CDR1 and CDR2: SGHTA and FQGNSA. CDR3 length: 15 amino acids. Trimming left V 5 bases short and J 4 bases short, with 15 bases between. In the authors' methods: Nucleated cell number was recorded as an estimate derived from reference gene primer amplification. Libraries were prepared by immunoSEQ multiplex PCR; TCRdb keeps only in-frame clonotypes and omits some of them. The DNA was the basis for D and trimming; V, J and clone size are from that table. Found here are 220,000 or so clones, 86% of them singletons; the top ten hold roughly 10%. Recruited during active infection, patients (from Seattle) were subsequently followed longitudinally.

J is TRBJ2-1 and V is TRBV7-2; a possible D gene is TRBD1 (6 bases). This TCR came from a woman in her fifties or sixties with COVID-19, enrolled during active disease. The material sequenced was peripheral blood. The CDR3 region is CASSPRRGQYNEQFF. The DNA for the CDR3 is TGTGCCAGCAGCCCACGCCGAGGACAGTACAATGAGCAGTTCTTC.